Here is one T cell receptor (beta chain) with its context. The antigen remains unidentified. CDR3 length: 15 residues. The germline CDR1 and CDR2 sequences are LGHNA and YNFKEQ. Losses at the gene ends were 4 bases for V and 5 bases for J; bases not matched to a gene: 10. This record belongs to a study of glioma-infiltrating T cells. Study background: About 920,000 peripheral T cells were targeted at roughly 4.5- to 10-fold coverage. General study findings and limits: Tissue-blood divergence was below expectation in non-neoplastic patients, above in gliomas.

Using RNA template, CDR3s of TCR alpha and beta were amplified with iRepertoire arm-PCR. MiXCR, run by TCRdb on the multiplex PCR reads, gives a single entry per CDR3 protein. The top ten clones hold more than 10% of a sample with 300,000 to 400,000 distinct CDR3 sequences, about two fifths of them seen once. This clonotype was obtained from a human donor with low-grade glioma or glioblastoma, undergoing nonglioma brain surgery, or in good health (not recorded which). Material for sequencing was glioma tissue, nonneoplastic brain tissue, or PBMCs (not recorded which). The chain uses TRBV4-2 and TRBJ2-5; TRBD2 matches at 7 bases. The CDR3 bases are TGTGCCAGCAGCCCTGGGACTACCGGCGGGGAGACCCAGTACTTC. This encodes CASSPGTTGGETQYF.